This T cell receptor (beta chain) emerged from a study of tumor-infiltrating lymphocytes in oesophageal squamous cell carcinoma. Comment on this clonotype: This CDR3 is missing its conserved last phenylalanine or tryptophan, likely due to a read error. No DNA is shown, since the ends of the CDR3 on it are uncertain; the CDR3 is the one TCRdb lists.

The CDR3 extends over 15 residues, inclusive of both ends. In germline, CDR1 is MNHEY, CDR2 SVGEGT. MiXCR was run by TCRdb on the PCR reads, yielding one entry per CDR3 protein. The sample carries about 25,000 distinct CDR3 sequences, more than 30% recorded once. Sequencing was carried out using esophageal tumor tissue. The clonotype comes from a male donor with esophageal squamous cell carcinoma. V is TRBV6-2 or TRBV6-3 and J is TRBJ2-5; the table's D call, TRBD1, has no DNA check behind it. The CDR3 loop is CASSKGVSYEQYFGS.